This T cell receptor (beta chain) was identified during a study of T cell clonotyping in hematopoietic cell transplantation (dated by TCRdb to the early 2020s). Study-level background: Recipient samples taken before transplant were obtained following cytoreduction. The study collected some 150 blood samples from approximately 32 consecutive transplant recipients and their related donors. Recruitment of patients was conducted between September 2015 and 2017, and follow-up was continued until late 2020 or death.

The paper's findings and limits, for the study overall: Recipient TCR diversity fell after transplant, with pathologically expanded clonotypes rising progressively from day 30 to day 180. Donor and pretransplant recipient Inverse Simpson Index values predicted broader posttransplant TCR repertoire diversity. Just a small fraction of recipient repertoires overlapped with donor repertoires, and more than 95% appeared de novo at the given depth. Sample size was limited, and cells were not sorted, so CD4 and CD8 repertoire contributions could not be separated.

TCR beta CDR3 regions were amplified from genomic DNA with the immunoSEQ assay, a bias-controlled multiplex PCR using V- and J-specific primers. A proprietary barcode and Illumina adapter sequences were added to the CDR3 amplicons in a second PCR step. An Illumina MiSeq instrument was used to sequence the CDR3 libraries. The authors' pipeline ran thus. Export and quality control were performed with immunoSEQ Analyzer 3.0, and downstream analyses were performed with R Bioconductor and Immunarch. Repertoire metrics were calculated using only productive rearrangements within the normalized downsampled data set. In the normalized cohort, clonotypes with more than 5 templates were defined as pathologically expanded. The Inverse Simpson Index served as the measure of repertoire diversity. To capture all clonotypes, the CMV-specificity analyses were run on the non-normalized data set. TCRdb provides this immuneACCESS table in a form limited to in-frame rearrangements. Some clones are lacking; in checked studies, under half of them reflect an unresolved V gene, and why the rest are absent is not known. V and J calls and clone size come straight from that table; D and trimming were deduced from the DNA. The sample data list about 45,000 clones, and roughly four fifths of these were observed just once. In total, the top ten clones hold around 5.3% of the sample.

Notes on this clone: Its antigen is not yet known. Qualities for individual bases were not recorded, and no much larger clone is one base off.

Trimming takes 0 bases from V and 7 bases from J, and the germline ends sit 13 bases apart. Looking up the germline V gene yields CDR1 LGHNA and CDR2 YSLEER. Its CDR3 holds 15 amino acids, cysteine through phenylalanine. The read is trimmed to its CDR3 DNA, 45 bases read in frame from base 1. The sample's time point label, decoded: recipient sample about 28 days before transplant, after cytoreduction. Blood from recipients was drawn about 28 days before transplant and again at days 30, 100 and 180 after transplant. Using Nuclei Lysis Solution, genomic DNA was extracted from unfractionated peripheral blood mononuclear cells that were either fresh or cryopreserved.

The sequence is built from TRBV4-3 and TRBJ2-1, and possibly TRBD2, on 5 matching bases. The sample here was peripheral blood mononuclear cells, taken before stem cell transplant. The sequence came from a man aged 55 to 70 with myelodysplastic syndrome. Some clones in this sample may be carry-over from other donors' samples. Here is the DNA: TGCGCCAGCAGCCAAGATCAAGCATGGGAGAATGAGCAGTTCTTC. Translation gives CASSQDQAWENEQFF.